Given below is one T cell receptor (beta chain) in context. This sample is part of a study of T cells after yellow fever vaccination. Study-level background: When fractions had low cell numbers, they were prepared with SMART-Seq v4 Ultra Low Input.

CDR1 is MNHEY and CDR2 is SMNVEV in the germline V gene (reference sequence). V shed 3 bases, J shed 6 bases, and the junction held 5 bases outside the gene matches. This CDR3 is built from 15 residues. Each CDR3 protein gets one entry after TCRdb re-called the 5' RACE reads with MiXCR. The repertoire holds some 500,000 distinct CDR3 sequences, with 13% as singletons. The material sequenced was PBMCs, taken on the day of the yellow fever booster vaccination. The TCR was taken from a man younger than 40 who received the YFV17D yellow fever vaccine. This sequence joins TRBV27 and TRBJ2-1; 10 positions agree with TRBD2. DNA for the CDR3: TGTGCCAGCAGTTTTTCAAGCGGGAGGGTCAATGAGCAGTTCTTC. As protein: CASSFSSGRVNEQFF.